This T cell receptor (beta chain) was obtained from a study of immune heterogeneity within non-small cell lung tumors. Study outcomes and limitations: Most high-frequency T-cell receptor beta clonotypes were specific to a single patient.

The germline V gene encodes CDR1 DFQATT and CDR2 SNEGSKA (reference sequence). Trimming took 6 bases from V and 4 from J, leaving 8 bases between them. This CDR3 has 11 amino acids. Multiplex PCR (32 V and 13 J primers) was used to amplify the TCR beta CDR3. TCRdb reprocessed the multiplex PCR reads with MiXCR, giving one entry per CDR3 protein. The data show more than 9,000 distinct CDR3 sequences, roughly 32% seen once. This clonotype has at least ten counts. Its antigen is still unknown. With approximately 0.6 ug used per sample, the template was genomic DNA from bulk tumor. Surgery yielded several widely spaced biopsies per primary tumor. The cohort was untreated, with newly diagnosed non-small cell lung cancer undergoing curative surgery.

Sequencing input: lung tumor tissue. This clonotype was sampled from a man aged 60-69 years with non-small cell lung cancer. The chain has TRBV20-1 and TRBJ2-3; no firm D call. The DNA for the CDR3 is TGCAGTGCCGCTCTCTCAGATACGCAGTATTTT. It encodes CSAALSDTQYF.